These 30 T cell receptor beta chains originate from one sample sequenced in a study of T cell repertoires in cytomegalovirus infection. TCRdb passed the reads through MiXCR, listing each CDR3 protein once. Of about 530,000 distinct CDR3 sequences in the sample, 26% are singletons; the top ten hold about 13%. The sequenced sample was PBMCs. The source of these receptors is a human donor in good health (CMV status not recorded). Some clones in this sample may be carry-over from other donors' samples.

In its sample, this clonotype was seen many times. This chain links TRBV7-9 with TRBJ2-1, with a tentative D call TRBD1 (5 bases). V lost 3 bases and J lost 6, with 9 bases in between. The CDR3 spans 13 residues. CDR1 and CDR2 from the germline V gene are SEHNR and FQNEAQ (reference sequence). The CDR3 is CASSLSQGNEQFF. CDR3 DNA: TGTGCCAGCAGCTTGAGCCAGGGCAATGAGCAGTTCTTC. The complete variable domain, with remaining parts taken from reference TRBV7-9 and TRBJ2-1, reads DTGVSQNPRHKITKRGQNVTFRCDPISEHNRLYWYRQTLGQGPEFLTYFQNEAQLEKSRLLSDRFSAERPKGSFSTLEIQRTEQGDSAMYLCASSLSQGNEQFFGPGTRLTVL.

V is TRBV5-6 and J is TRBJ2-5, with 12 bases aligning to TRBD2. This CDR3 is 16 amino acids long. Germline lookup yields CDR1 SGHDT and CDR2 YYEEEE. V was clipped by 4 bases and J by 3 bases; unmatched bases: 7. The CDR3 DNA is TGTGCCAGCAGCCCCCAGACTAGCGGGAGAGAAGAGACCCAGTACTTC. Its translation is CASSPQTSGREETQYF. Using reference TRBV5-6 and TRBJ2-5 for the parts outside the CDR3, the full variable domain is DAGVTQSPTHLIKTRGQQVTLRCSPKSGHDTVSWYQQALGQGPQFIFQYYEEEERQRGNFPDRFSGHQFPNYSSELNVNALLLGDSALYLCASSPQTSGREETQYFGPGTRLLVL.

The V and J genes are TRBV28 and TRBJ2-1, with D tentatively TRBD1 or TRBD2 (5 bases each). This CDR3 is built from 11 residues. The V gene lost 3 bases and the J gene lost 15 bases, with 12 bases spanning the gap. Germline V gives CDR1 MDHEN, CDR2 SYDVKM. Written as DNA, the CDR3 is TGTGCCAGCAGTTTGAGGGGAGATCGGTTCTTC. Its protein product is CASSLRGDRFF.

This clonotype has just a few counts. The chain carries TRBV12-3 or TRBV12-4 and TRBJ1-6; no clear D. This CDR3 has 14 amino acids. With 4 bases removed from V and 0 bases from J, the gap between germline ends came to 4 bases. The CDR3 here is CASSSSSYNSPLHF. DNA of the CDR3: TGTGCCAGCAGTTCCAGCTCCTATAATTCACCCCTCCACTTT.

The V and J genes are TRBV7-9 and TRBJ2-3; possible D gene TRBD2, 5 bases. CDR1 and CDR2 from the germline V gene are SEHNR and FQNEAQ (reference sequence). This CDR3 spans 14 amino acids. V was trimmed by 5 bases and J by 5 bases, leaving 14 bases between them. CDR3 DNA: TGTGCCAGCAGCCCTCCTTCACTAGTAGATACGCAGTATTTT. Encoded protein: CASSPPSLVDTQYF.

This clonotype was observed at least ten times. The CDR3 sequence: CASSLMAGPTGYTF. Written as DNA, the CDR3 is TGTGCCAGCAGCTTAATGGCCGGCCCGACGGGCTACACCTTC. This chain joins TRBV7-2 and TRBJ1-2; D is uncertain. The CDR3 is 14 residues long. Germline V gene data show CDR1 as SGHTA and CDR2 as FQGNSA. The germline V and J ends were trimmed by 2 bases and 8 bases, with 15 bases remaining between them.

This clonotype was counted between two and nine times. The CDR3 is CASSSRTSGIQYF. The CDR3 region has the DNA TGTGCCAGCAGCTCGCGGACTAGCGGGATCCAGTACTTC. V usage is TRBV7-2 and J usage is TRBJ2-4, with 12 bases aligning to TRBD2. CDR3 length equals 13 residues. J was trimmed by 13 bases and V by 4 bases; bases with no gene match: 5. CDR1 is SGHTA, CDR2 FQGNSA, per germline.

The rearrangement links TRBV20-1 to TRBJ2-7, with D uncertain. V was clipped by 6 bases and J by 2 bases, with 14 bases between them. CDR1 and CDR2 (germline): DFQATT, SNEGSKA (reference sequence). This CDR3 region has 13 residues. CDR3 residues: CSADHTATYEQYV. The DNA of the CDR3 is TGCAGTGCGGACCATACGGCCACCTACGAGCAGTACGTC.

This clonotype came up a few times. The chain recombines TRBV5-4 with TRBJ2-1; TRBD2 matches at 14 bases. The V gene end was trimmed by 3 bases and the J gene end by 4 bases; junction bases not matched to a gene: 3. This CDR3 is 16 amino acids long. Germline assignment: CDR1 SGHNT and CDR2 YYREEE (reference sequence). Here the CDR3 DNA reads TGTGCCAGCAGCTCCGGGACTAGCGGGGGTTACAATGAGCAGTTCTTC. Translated: CASSSGTSGGYNEQFF. Together with reference TRBV5-4 and TRBJ2-1, the CDR3 gives the full variable domain: ETGVTQSPTHLIKTRGQQVTLRCSSQSGHNTVSWYQQALGQGPQFIFQYYREEENGRGNFPPRFSGLQFPNYSSELNVNALELDDSALYLCASSSGTSGGYNEQFFGPGTRLTVL.

This clonotype turned up a few times. V and J are TRBV28 and TRBJ2-1; 10 bases match TRBD2. Germline V gene data show CDR1 as MDHEN and CDR2 as SYDVKM. Trimming took 5 bases from V and 5 from J; bases not matched to a gene: 12. This CDR3 has 17 residues. CDR3 residues: CASSIDLAGDYDNEQFF. The CDR3 coding sequence is TGTGCCAGCAGTATCGATCTAGCGGGAGACTATGACAATGAGCAGTTCTTC.

The chain carries TRBV7-3 and TRBJ2-3; TRBD2 agrees at 10 bases. The V gene end was trimmed by 1 base and the J gene end by 2 bases; junction bases not matched to a gene: 6. From germline, CDR1 is SGHTA and CDR2 FQGTGA. The CDR3 runs 17 residues. The CDR3 region has the DNA TGTGCCAGCAGCTTAAGGGGGCTAGCGGGAGACACAGATACGCAGTATTTT. Its translation is CASSLRGLAGDTDTQYF.

This clonotype occurred many times. This chain connects TRBV7-2 to TRBJ2-7; D is possibly TRBD2 (5 bases). CDR3 size: 15 residues. V dropped 1 base and J dropped 2 bases, with 12 bases sitting between them. Germline values: CDR1 SGHTA, CDR2 FQGNSA. CDR3 bases: TGTGCCAGCAGCTTAGTCCCGGGATCCCCCTACGAGCAGTACTTC. Residues: CASSLVPGSPYEQYF.

This clonotype was detected only a few times. The CDR3 DNA reads as TGTGCCAGCAGTTTACGACTAGCGGGAGGAAGAGCACAAGAGACCCAGTACTTC. Amino acid sequence: CASSLRLAGGRAQETQYF. The rearrangement links TRBV12-3 or TRBV12-4 to TRBJ2-5; 13 nucleotides match TRBD2. V was pared by 2 bases and J by 2 bases, with 8 bases of the junction left unmatched. This CDR3 contains 18 residues.

The chain links TRBV7-9 to TRBJ2-7; 7 bases are shared with TRBD1. The CDR3 has 13 amino acids. Germline-derived CDR1 and CDR2 are SEHNR and FQNEAQ (reference sequence). V gave up 5 bases and J gave up 6 bases; unmatched junction bases: 7. DNA for the CDR3: TGTGCCAGCAGCCCCGAGGGGGCCGTCGAGCAGTACGTC. Its translation is CASSPEGAVEQYV.

The J gene is TRBJ2-3, the V gene TRBV28; either TRBD1 or TRBD2 may fit D (5 bases each). The CDR3 sequence is 14 residues long. Trimming left V 6 bases short and J 6 bases short, with 16 bases between. Germline CDR1 is MDHEN and CDR2 is SYDVKM. The CDR3 loop is CASSQGTSFDTQYF. CDR3 DNA sequence: TGTGCCAGCAGCCAAGGGACCAGCTTTGATACGCAGTATTTT.

This clonotype was seen a handful of times. V gene TRBV6-5 combines with J gene TRBJ2-3; no firm D call. There are 13 residues in the CDR3. The germline V and J ends were trimmed by 2 bases and 6 bases, with 9 bases remaining between them. CDR1 is MNHEY, CDR2 SVGAGI, per germline. The CDR3 reads CASSYTPRDTQYF. CDR3 bases: TGTGCCAGCAGTTACACCCCGAGGGATACGCAGTATTTT.

This clonotype was recorded a few times. V is TRBV10-3 and J is TRBJ2-5; 10 bases map to TRBD1. Germline V gene lookup returns CDR1 ENHRY and CDR2 SYGVKD. V trimming: 6 bases; J trimming: 4 bases; junction bases outside the gene matches: 2. This CDR3 spans 13 amino acids. CDR3: CAISRTGGETQYF. The CDR3 DNA is TGTGCCATCAGCAGGACAGGGGGAGAGACCCAGTACTTC.

The rearrangement uses TRBV20-1 and TRBJ2-6; unclear D gene. Germline values: CDR1 DFQATT, CDR2 SNEGSKA (reference sequence). V lost 1 base, J lost 2 bases, and 6 bases lay in between. The CDR3 spans 14 residues. DNA of the CDR3: TGCAGTGCTAGAGCGGGTCCTGGGGCCAACGTCCTGACTTTC. Its translation: CSARAGPGANVLTF.

This clonotype was observed a handful of times. V usage is TRBV15 and J usage is TRBJ1-5; D possibly corresponds to TRBD1 (5 bases). V was pared by 1 base and J by 0 bases, with 10 bases between. CDR1 and CDR2 (germline): LNHNV, YYDKDF (reference sequence). The CDR3 runs 16 residues. The CDR3 reads CATSRGVTVSNQPQHF. CDR3 coding DNA: TGTGCCACCAGCAGAGGAGTGACAGTTAGCAATCAGCCCCAGCATTTT.

This clonotype was counted many times. The rearrangement uses TRBV7-2 and TRBJ2-5, with a weak D call TRBD1 (5 bases). Germline CDR1 is SGHTA and CDR2 is FQGNSA. This CDR3 region has 13 residues. Deletions cut 3 bases from V and 1 base from J, with 6 bases between. The CDR3 here is CASSLGPQETQYF. In DNA form, the CDR3 reads TGTGCCAGCAGCTTGGGGCCCCAAGAGACCCAGTACTTC.

The gene calls are TRBV7-9 and TRBJ1-2; tentatively, D is TRBD1 (6 bases). V lost 7 bases to trimming and J lost 6 bases, with 12 bases between them. The CDR3 is 12 residues long. Germline loops: CDR1 SEHNR, CDR2 FQNEAQ (reference sequence). CDR3 in amino acids: CASTTGSHGYTF. The DNA for the CDR3 is TGTGCCAGCACCACAGGGAGCCATGGCTACACCTTC. The variable domain in full, with the rest retrieved from reference TRBV7-9 and TRBJ1-2, is DTGVSQNPRHKITKRGQNVTFRCDPISEHNRLYWYRQTLGQGPEFLTYFQNEAQLEKSRLLSDRFSAERPKGSFSTLEIQRTEQGDSAMYLCASTTGSHGYTFGSGTRLTVV.

This sequence joins TRBV4-2 and TRBJ2-1, with no clear D. This CDR3 contains 14 residues. Trimming took off 2 bases at V and 4 bases at J, with 9 bases between the two ends. CDR1 and CDR2 from the germline V gene are LGHNA and YNFKEQ. The CDR3 region is CASSQWLQYNEQFF. The CDR3, as DNA: TGTGCCAGCAGCCAATGGTTACAGTACAATGAGCAGTTCTTC.

The rearrangement uses TRBV19 and TRBJ2-7; 8 positions agree with TRBD2. The CDR3 has 13 residues. CDR1 LNHDA and CDR2 SQIVND come from the germline V gene (reference sequence). V trimming: 10 bases; J trimming: 3 bases; junction bases outside the gene matches: 8. The CDR3 here is CATSFGGGYEQYF. CDR3 nucleotide sequence: TGTGCCACCTCATTCGGGGGGGGCTACGAGCAGTACTTC. Combining the CDR3 with reference TRBV19 and TRBJ2-7 gives the whole variable domain DGGITQSPKYLFRKEGQNVTLSCEQNLNHDAMYWYRQDPGQGLRLIYYSQIVNDFQKGDIAEGYSVSREKKESFPLTVTSAQKNPTAFYLCATSFGGGYEQYFGPGTRLTVT.

This clonotype was detected a few times. V usage is TRBV4-1 and J usage is TRBJ2-1, with TRBD2 matching over 12 bases. This CDR3 region has 19 residues. V shed 4 bases and J 2 bases; nucleotides not matched to a gene: 12. Germline CDR1 and CDR2: MGHRA and YSYEKL. CDR3 amino acids: CASSPLWTSGTITYNEQFF. DNA for the CDR3: TGCGCCAGCAGCCCCTTATGGACTAGCGGGACCATTACCTACAATGAGCAGTTCTTC.

The chain carries TRBV28 and TRBJ2-1; 10 bases are a match to TRBD2. V dropped 3 bases and J dropped 10; count of bases not matched to a gene: 9. Per the germline V gene, CDR1 is MDHEN and CDR2 is SYDVKM. This CDR3 comprises 15 residues. The CDR3 region is CASSLSASGSGEQFF. The CDR3 region has the DNA TGTGCCAGCAGTTTGTCTGCTAGCGGGAGTGGCGAGCAGTTCTTC.

This clonotype has ten or more counts. This rearrangement joins TRBV7-2 to TRBJ2-5; TRBD1 is a possible D gene (6 bases). CDR1 and CDR2 from the germline V gene are SGHTA and FQGNSA. CDR3 length: 14 amino acids. Trimming took 6 bases from V and 5 from J, leaving 16 bases between them. CDR3 sequence: CASRTGPVGETQYF. CDR3 DNA sequence: TGTGCCAGCAGGACAGGCCCGGTGGGGGAGACCCAGTACTTC.

The chain has TRBV24-1 and TRBJ2-1, with TRBD1 matching over 7 bases. The CDR3 sequence is 14 residues long. Germline V gene sequence: CDR1 KGHDR, CDR2 SFDVKD. Losses at the gene ends were 7 bases for V and 6 bases for J; bases not matched to a gene: 8. The CDR3 sequence is CATRQGISGNEQFF. As DNA, the CDR3 is TGTGCCACCAGACAGGGGATTAGTGGCAATGAGCAGTTCTTC.

The genes are TRBV19 and TRBJ2-7, with 8 nucleotides matching TRBD2. This CDR3 has 12 amino acids. V was pared by 11 bases and J by 5 bases, with 8 bases of the junction left unmatched. CDR1 and CDR2 from the germline V gene are LNHDA and SQIVND (reference sequence). The DNA of the CDR3 is TGTGCCGTAAGCGGGAGATTCGACGAGCAGTACTTC. Encoded protein: CAVSGRFDEQYF. The full variable domain, its missing parts supplied by reference TRBV19 and TRBJ2-7, is DGGITQSPKYLFRKEGQNVTLSCEQNLNHDAMYWYRQDPGQGLRLIYYSQIVNDFQKGDIAEGYSVSREKKESFPLTVTSAQKNPTAFYLCAVSGRFDEQYFGPGTRLTVT.

A remark on this clonotype: An end of the junction does not agree with germline; a read error may underlie this. The chain couples TRBV4-1 to TRBJ2-1; tentatively, D is TRBD2 (7 bases). Germline V lookup: CDR1 MGHRA, CDR2 YSYEKL. The CDR3 consists of 19 residues. CDR3: CASSQEGGPRGASYNEQFF. CDR3 coding DNA: TGTGCCAGCAGCCAAGAGGGGGGGCCTAGGGGCGCCTCCTACAATGAGCAGTTCTTC.

The rearrangement uses TRBV20-1 and TRBJ1-1; D is ambiguous. There are 13 residues in the CDR3. The germline V gene has CDR1 DFQATT and CDR2 SNEGSKA (reference sequence). V was pared by 1 base and J by 0 bases, with 6 bases between. DNA of the CDR3: TGCAGTGCTAGAGGAGAGGTGAACACTGAAGCTTTCTTT. Amino acid sequence: CSARGEVNTEAFF.